This TCR beta chain was recovered during a study of identical twins. As for this clonotype: Its antigen remains unknown.

TCRdb reanalysed the 5' RACE reads using MiXCR and keeps one entry per CDR3 protein. Altogether about 700,000 distinct CDR3 sequences are present, 8% to 9% being singletons, with the ten largest covering around 0.98%. Germline CDR1 and CDR2: MNHNS and SASEGT. V was shortened by 8 bases and J by 1 base, with 18 bases between the two germline ends. CDR3 length equals 15 residues. Notes on the study in general: Invariant cells of the MAIT and iNKT types might have partly distorted the zero-insertion analyses. Cord blood's abundant beta clonotypes had fewer insertions, unlike memory repertoires. Researchers reported excess low generation probability among twin-shared out-of-frame alpha sequences. Donors were not followed over many years; analysis was cross-sectional.

The sample was also linked to a second study, of yellow fever vaccine responses in identical twins.

This TCR came from a woman aged 18-30 years in good health. The V call is TRBV6-1, the J call TRBJ2-7, with D maybe TRBD2 (5 bases). Sequencing input: PBMCs. CDR3 protein: CASLPTGLRSYEQYF. The CDR3 region has the DNA TGTGCCAGCCTTCCTACGGGGTTAAGGTCCTACGAGCAGTACTTC.